This entry concerns a single T cell receptor (beta chain). The CDR3 totals 14 residues. Germline V gene lookup returns CDR1 LNHDA and CDR2 SQIVND (reference sequence). With 5 bases removed from V and 2 bases from J, the gap between germline ends came to 13 bases. Unique molecular identifiers were used in preparing the TCRbeta library. A single record per CDR3 protein comes from TCRdb applying MiXCR to the PCR reads. Here the sample spans roughly 300,000 distinct CDR3 sequences, around a tenth being singletons. This sample stems from a study of T-cell reconstitution after alpha-beta-depleted transplantation in children.

The specimen was PBMCs from the stem cell graft donor, collected from the stem cell graft. The V call is TRBV19, the J call TRBJ2-7, with a tentative D call TRBD1 (6 bases). The TCR sequence derives from a human donor who donated a stem cell graft to a child with acute lymphoblastic leukemia. CDR3 coding DNA: TGTGCCAGTAGTGCCCCGGACAGCACCTACGAGCAGTACTTC. This gives the protein CASSAPDSTYEQYF.